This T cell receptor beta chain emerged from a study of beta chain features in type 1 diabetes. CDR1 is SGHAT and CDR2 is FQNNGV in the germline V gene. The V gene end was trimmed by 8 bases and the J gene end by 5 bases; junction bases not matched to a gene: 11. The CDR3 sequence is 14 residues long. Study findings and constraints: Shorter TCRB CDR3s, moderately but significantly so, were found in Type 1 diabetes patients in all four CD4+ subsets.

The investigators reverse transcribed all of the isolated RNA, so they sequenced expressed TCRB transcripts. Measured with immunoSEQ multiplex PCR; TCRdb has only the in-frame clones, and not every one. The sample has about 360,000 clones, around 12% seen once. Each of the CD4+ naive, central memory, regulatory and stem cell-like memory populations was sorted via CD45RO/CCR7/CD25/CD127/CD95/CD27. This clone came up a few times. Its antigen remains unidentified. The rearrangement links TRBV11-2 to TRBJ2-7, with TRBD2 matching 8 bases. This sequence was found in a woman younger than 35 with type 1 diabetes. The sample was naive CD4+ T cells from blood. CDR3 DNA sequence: TGTGCCAGCTCACTTCGGGGGGGCGCAAACGAGCAGTACTTC. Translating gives CASSLRGGANEQYF.